The clone carrying this T cell receptor (beta chain) was picked up many times. The target antigen is unknown. These data belong to a study of T cells in Graves' hyperthyroidism and ophthalmopathy. The CDR3 has 14 amino acids. Fresh peripheral blood, 10 ml, yielded the PBMCs. Authors of the study amplified TCR beta CDR3 regions from RNA transcripts. Researchers ran a first-round RT-PCR on the TCR CDR3 using the HTBI primer set. TCRdb reprocessed the multiplex PCR reads via MiXCR and lists one record per CDR3 protein. The sample yields 50,000 to 60,000 distinct CDR3 sequences, roughly 52% seen once. Study-wide results and caveats: Also found in blood were most expanded thyroid clonotypes above 0.001.

Sequencing was carried out using blood. The TCR was taken from a woman aged 25-40 years with Graves' ophthalmopathy. The chain has TRBV12-1 and TRBJ1-2; TRBD1 is the table's D call, not checked against the DNA. TRBV12-1 is noted as a pseudogene. CDR3: CASSSDRDREGYTF. In nucleotides, the CDR3 is TGTGCCAGCAGCTCGGACCGGGACAGGGAAGGCTACACCTTC.